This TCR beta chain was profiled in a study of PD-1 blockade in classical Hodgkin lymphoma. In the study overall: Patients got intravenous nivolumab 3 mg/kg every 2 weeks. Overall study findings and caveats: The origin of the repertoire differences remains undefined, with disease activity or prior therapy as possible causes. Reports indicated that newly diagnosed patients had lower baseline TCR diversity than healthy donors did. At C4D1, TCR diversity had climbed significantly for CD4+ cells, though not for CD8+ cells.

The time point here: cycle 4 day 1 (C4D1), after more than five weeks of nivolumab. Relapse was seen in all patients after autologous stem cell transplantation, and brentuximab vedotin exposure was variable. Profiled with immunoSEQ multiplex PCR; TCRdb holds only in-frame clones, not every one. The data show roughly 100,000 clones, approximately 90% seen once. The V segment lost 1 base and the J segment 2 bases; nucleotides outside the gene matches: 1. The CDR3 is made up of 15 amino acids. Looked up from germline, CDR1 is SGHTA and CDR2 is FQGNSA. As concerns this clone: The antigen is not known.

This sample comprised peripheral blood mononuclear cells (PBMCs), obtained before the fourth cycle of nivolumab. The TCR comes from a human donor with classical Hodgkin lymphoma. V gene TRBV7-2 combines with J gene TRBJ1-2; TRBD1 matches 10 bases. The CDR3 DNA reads TGTGCCAGCAGCTTAGGGGACAGGGGCAACTATGGCTACACCTTC. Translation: CASSLGDRGNYGYTF.